This T cell receptor beta chain was sequenced in a study of CD8+ T cells in alopecia areata. The V gene's germline CDR1 is GKSSPN and CDR2 SITVG. The CDR3 contains 15 residues. The V gene end was trimmed by 1 base and the J gene end by 0 bases; junction bases not matched to a gene: 4. This clone showed up many times. Its antigen is not known. Genes and germline are mouse. Sequencing ends 4 residues short of the CDR3 end; the germline J gene provides the rest. Cells that came from pooled cutaneous lymph nodes were sorted using CD4, CD8alpha, NKG2D, NKG2ACE and other markers. Isolated RNA was reverse transcribed into cDNA used as the sequencing template. Only in-frame clones appear in the TCRdb table, and some are missing; sequencing was by immunoSEQ multiplex PCR. Recorded here are over 5,500 clones, none singletons. Findings and limits, study-wide: There were also resident alphabeta T cells of normal skin sequenced in scalp samples. The study found TCR sharing across patients less clear than in mice, possibly for HLA reasons.

The TCR was taken from a C3H/HeJ mouse with alopecia areata. The strain's MHC haplotype is H2-k. V and J are TRBV31 and TRBJ2-3; TRBD2 agrees at 7 bases. Sequencing used CD8+ T cells sorted from a lymph node. The sequenced part of the CDR3 DNA is TGTGCCTGGAGTCCGGGCTGGGGGAGTGCAGAA. It encodes CAWSPGWGSAE. The CDR3 in its entirety is CAWSPGWGSAETLYF.